This TCR beta chain comes out of a study of beta chain features in type 1 diabetes. In its sample, this clone was seen a few times. Its antigen is unknown. V was cut by 5 bases and J by 5 bases, with 11 bases left in between. Germline V CDR1 and CDR2: SGHVS, FNYEAQ. This CDR3 is 13 amino acids long. Broader study findings: Within each of all four CD4+ subsets, Type 1 diabetes patients had TCRB CDR3s that were moderately but significantly shorter. Healthy donors had naive, central memory and Treg TCRB repertoires that appeared less similar than those seen among patients.

As every portion of the isolated RNA was reverse transcribed, the sequencing read expressed TCRB transcripts. TCRdb's table, derived via immunoSEQ multiplex PCR, lists solely in-frame clones and lacks some. This sample has approximately 130,000 clones, with 17% found just once. The sequenced material came from central memory CD4+ T cells from blood. V is TRBV7-6 and J is TRBJ2-3; possible D gene TRBD2, 5 bases. This TCR was recovered from a man between 18 and 29 years old with type 1 diabetes. CDR3 nucleotide sequence: TGTGCCAGCAGCCCCATGGCGGGAGATACGCAGTATTTT. It translates to CASSPMAGDTQYF.